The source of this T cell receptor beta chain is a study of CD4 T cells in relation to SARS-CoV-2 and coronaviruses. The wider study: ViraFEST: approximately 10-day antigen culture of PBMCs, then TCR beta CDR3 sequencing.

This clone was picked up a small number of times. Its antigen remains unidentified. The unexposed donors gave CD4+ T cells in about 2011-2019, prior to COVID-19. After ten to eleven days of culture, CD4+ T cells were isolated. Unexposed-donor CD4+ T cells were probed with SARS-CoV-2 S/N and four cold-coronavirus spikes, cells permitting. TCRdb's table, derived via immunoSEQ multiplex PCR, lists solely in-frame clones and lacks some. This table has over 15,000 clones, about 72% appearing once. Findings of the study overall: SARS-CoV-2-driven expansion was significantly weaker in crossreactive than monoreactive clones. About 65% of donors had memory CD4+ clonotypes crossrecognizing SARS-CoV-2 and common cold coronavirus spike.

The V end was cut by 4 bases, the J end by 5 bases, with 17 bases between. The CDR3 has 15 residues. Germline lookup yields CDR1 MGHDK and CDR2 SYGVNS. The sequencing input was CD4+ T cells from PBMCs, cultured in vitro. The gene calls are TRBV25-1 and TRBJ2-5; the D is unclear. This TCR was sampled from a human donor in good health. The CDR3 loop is CASSALTDMGETQYF. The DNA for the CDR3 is TGTGCCAGCAGTGCCCTGACGGATATGGGGGAGACCCAGTACTTC.